Below are 8 T cell receptor beta chains sequenced from a single sample in a study of blood T cell dynamics during melanoma immunotherapy. The time point is: week 3, after first cycle of checkpoint inhibitor. Clones were read by immunoSEQ multiplex PCR, and TCRdb kept only the in-frame ones, dropping some. The listing contains 74 clones. Here the sequenced sample was cell-free DNA from blood, taken from a patient treated with checkpoint blockade. Receptors originate from a human donor with melanoma. Some clones in this sample may be carry-over from other donors' samples.

This sequence joins TRBV6-5 and TRBJ2-7; 7 positions match TRBD1. There are 14 residues in the CDR3. J gave up 6 bases and V 2 bases, and 7 bases lay outside the gene matches. Germline V gives CDR1 MNHEY, CDR2 SVGAGI. This CDR3 is CASSYADRSGEQYF. In DNA, the CDR3 is TGTGCCAGCAGTTACGCGGACAGGTCGGGCGAGCAGTACTTC.

The CDR3 reads CASSLASGSYEQYF. For the CDR3, the DNA is TGTGCCAGCAGCTTAGCTTCGGGTTCCTACGAGCAGTACTTC. The rearrangement uses TRBV7-1 and TRBJ2-7; no definite D call. TRBV7-1 is labeled an ORF, and its function is uncertain. This CDR3 comprises 14 residues. Trimming took off 4 bases at V and 1 base at J, with 11 bases between the two ends.

In this sample, this clone turned up once. This chain joins TRBV21-1 and TRBJ1-1. TRBV21-1 is a pseudogene segment. The CDR3 is 13 amino acids. Here the CDR3 DNA reads TGTGCCAGCAGCGAGTATTGGGGCACTGAAGCTTTCTTT. This gives the protein CASSEYWGTEAFF.

The J gene is TRBJ1-1, the V gene TRBV9, with TRBD1 as a possible D gene (6 bases). V lost 1 base and J 1 base, leaving 17 bases between the germline ends. The CDR3 totals 17 residues. CDR1 is SGDLS, CDR2 YYNGEE, per germline. The CDR3 here is CASSVHTGMNPNTEAFF. In DNA form, the CDR3 reads TGTGCCAGCAGCGTACACACAGGGATGAATCCGAACACTGAAGCTTTCTTT.

The gene calls are TRBV5-1 and TRBJ2-1; possibly TRBD1 for D (6 bases). Germline CDR1 SGHRS, CDR2 YFSETQ. Trimming shortened V by 0 bases and J by 6 bases, and 22 bases separated the two germline ends. The CDR3 extends over 18 amino acids. CDR3 nucleotide sequence: TGCGCCAGCAGCTTGGATAACCCGCAGGGGCCCCTCCGCAATGAGCAGTTCTTC. It yields the protein CASSLDNPQGPLRNEQFF.

The rearrangement links TRBV29-1 to TRBJ1-2; D might be TRBD1 (6 bases). Trimming cost V 4 bases and J 4 bases, with 16 bases left between them. Per germline, CDR1 SQVTM and CDR2 ANQGSEA. The CDR3 is 14 residues long. This chain's CDR3 is CSVVQGERIYGYTF. CDR3 DNA sequence: TGCAGCGTTGTACAGGGAGAACGTATCTATGGCTACACCTTC.

The rearrangement joins TRBV9 to TRBJ2-3; TRBD2 matches 10 bases. J was trimmed by 1 base and V by 6 bases; bases with no gene match: 2. The CDR3 contains 14 residues. Looked up from germline, CDR1 is SGDLS and CDR2 is YYNGEE. The CDR3: CASTTSGGTDTQYF. Here the CDR3 DNA reads TGTGCCAGCACCACTAGCGGGGGCACAGATACGCAGTATTTT.

This chain joins TRBV11-3 and TRBJ1-4, with a possible D match to TRBD1 (5 bases). CDR1 is SGHNT, CDR2 YENEEA, per germline. V was cut by 5 bases and J by 8 bases, with 12 bases left in between. There are 13 residues in the CDR3. CDR3 amino acids: CASSRGTREKLFF. CDR3 DNA sequence: TGTGCCAGCAGCCGAGGGACTCGGGAAAAACTGTTTTTT.